The T cell receptor (beta chain) described here comes from a study of T cell responses to AZD1222 COVID-19 vaccine. Regarding the study as a whole: Regions left unmutated in variants are reportedly the target of nearly half of spike-specific TCRs. CD4 TCRs covered the whole spike, strongest at regions 160-218 and 743-854. Two AZD1222 administrations were followed by greater Spike-specific TCR breadth and depth. Just a handful of AZD1222 recipients tested seropositive at baseline.

Comment on this clone: What it binds is unknown.

The CDR3 has 16 residues. V was clipped by 1 base and J by 0 bases, with 10 bases between them. The germline V gene has CDR1 LNHDA and CDR2 SQIVND (reference sequence). Sequencing was performed with immunoSEQ multiplex PCR; in TCRdb, only in-frame clones are kept and a portion is missing. The sample has more than 100,000 clones, about 92% seen once. The chain uses TRBV19 and TRBJ1-5, with D perhaps matching TRBD1 (5 bases). The source was peripheral blood, collected on day 0 of AZD1222 vaccination. This TCR was sampled from an adult in good health. This CDR3 reads CASSIGWGYSNQPQHF. The CDR3, as DNA: TGTGCCAGTAGTATAGGGTGGGGGTATAGCAATCAGCCCCAGCATTTT.